This TCR beta chain is from a study of neurological immune-mediated disorders. One entry per CDR3 protein results from TCRdb running MiXCR on the 5' RACE reads. The profile shows 55,000 to 70,000 distinct CDR3 sequences, approximately 10% of them singletons. CDR1 and CDR2 from the germline V gene are MNHEY and SMNVEV (reference sequence). The CDR3 sequence is 15 residues long. Trimming cost V 8 bases and J 4 bases; bases outside gene matches: 12. At least ten counts were recorded for this clonotype. The chain employs TRBV27 and TRBJ1-1; 8 bases fit TRBD1. This clonotype was sampled from a man in his sixties in good health. Sequencing input: PBMCs. The CDR3 spells CASPSDRGEGTEAFF. DNA of the CDR3: TGTGCCAGCCCGAGTGACAGGGGAGAGGGCACTGAAGCTTTCTTT.